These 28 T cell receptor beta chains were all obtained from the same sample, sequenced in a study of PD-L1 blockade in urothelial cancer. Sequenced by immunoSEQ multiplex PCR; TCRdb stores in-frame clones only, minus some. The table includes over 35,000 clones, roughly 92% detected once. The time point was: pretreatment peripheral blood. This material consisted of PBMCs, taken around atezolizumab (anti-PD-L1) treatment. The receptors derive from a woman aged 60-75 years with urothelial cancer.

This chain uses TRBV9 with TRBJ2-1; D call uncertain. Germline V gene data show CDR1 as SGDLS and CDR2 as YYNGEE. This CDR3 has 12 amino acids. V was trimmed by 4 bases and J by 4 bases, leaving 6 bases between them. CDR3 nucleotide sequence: TGTGCCAGCAGCTCCCCTTACAATGAGCAGTTCTTC. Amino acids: CASSSPYNEQFF.

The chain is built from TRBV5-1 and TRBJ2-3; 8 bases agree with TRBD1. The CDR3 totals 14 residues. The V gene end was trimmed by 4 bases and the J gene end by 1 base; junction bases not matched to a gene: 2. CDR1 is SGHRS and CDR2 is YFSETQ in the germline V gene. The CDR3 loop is CASSPDRGTDTQYF. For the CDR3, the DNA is TGCGCCAGCAGCCCGGACAGGGGCACAGATACGCAGTATTTT. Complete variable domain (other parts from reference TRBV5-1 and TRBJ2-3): KAGVTQTPRYLIKTRGQQVTLSCSPISGHRSVSWYQQTPGQGLQFLFEYFSETQRNKGNFPGRFSGRQFSNSRSEMNVSTLELGDSALYLCASSPDRGTDTQYFGPGTRLTVL.

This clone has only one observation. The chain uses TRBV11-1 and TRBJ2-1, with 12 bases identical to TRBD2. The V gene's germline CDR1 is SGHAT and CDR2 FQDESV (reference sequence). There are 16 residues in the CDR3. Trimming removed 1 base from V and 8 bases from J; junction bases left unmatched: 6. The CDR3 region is CASSLVALAGGYEQFF. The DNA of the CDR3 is TGTGCCAGCAGCTTAGTAGCACTAGCGGGGGGCTATGAGCAGTTCTTC.

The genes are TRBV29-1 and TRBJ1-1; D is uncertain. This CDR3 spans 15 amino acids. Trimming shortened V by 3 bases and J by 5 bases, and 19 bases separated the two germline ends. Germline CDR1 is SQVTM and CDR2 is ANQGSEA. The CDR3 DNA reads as TGCAGCGTTGAGGCCCCGGTGGGAGCGAAGACTGAAGCTTTCTTT. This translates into CSVEAPVGAKTEAFF.

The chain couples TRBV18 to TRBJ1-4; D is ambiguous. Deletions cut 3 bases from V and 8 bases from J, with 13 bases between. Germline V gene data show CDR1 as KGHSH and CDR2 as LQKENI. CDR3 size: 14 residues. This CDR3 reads CASSPQGSSEKLFF. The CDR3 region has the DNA TGTGCCAGCTCACCGCAAGGCAGTAGCGAAAAACTGTTTTTT.

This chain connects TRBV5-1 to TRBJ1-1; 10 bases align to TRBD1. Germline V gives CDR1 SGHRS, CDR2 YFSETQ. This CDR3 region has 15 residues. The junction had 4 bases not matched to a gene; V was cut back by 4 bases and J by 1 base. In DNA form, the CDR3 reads TGCGCCAGCAGCACCGGGACAGGGGCGAACACTGAAGCTTTCTTT. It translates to CASSTGTGANTEAFF.

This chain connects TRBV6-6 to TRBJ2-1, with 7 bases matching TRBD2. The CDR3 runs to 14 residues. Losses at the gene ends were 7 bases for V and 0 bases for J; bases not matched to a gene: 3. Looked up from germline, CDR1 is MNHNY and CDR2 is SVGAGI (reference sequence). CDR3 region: CASKLANSYNEQFF. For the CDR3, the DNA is TGTGCCAGCAAACTAGCGAACTCCTACAATGAGCAGTTCTTC.

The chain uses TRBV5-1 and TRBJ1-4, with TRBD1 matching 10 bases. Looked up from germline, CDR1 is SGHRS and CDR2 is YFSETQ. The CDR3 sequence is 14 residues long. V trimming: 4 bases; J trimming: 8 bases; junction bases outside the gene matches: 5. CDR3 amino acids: CASSRTGGKEKLFF. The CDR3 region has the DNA TGCGCCAGCAGCCGGACAGGGGGAAAGGAAAAACTGTTTTTT.

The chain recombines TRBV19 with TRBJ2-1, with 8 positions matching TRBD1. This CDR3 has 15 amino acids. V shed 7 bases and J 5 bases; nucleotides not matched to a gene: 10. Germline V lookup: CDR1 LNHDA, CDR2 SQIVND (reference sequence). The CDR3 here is CASTTRTGQDNEQFF. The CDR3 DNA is TGTGCCAGTACCACTAGGACAGGGCAGGACAATGAGCAGTTCTTC.

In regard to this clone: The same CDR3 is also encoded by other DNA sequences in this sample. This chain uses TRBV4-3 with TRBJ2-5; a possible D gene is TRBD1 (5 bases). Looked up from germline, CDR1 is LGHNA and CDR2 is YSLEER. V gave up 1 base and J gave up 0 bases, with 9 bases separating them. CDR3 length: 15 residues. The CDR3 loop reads CASSQGQGYQETQYF. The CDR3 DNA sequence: TGCGCCAGCAGCCAAGGGCAGGGCTACCAAGAGACCCAGTACTTC.

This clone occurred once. CDR3 bases: TGTGCCAGCACGGAGACAGGGATTGGGGCTGAAGCTTTCTTT. This sequence encodes CASTETGIGAEAFF. The V call is TRBV28, the J call TRBJ1-1; the match to TRBD1 covers 7 bases. J was trimmed by 6 bases and V by 7 bases; bases with no gene match: 11. The CDR3 spans 14 residues. Germline values: CDR1 MDHEN, CDR2 SYDVKM.

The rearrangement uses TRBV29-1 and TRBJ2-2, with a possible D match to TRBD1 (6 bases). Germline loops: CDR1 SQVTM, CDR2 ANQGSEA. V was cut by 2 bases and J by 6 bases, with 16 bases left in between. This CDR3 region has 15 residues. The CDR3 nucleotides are TGCAGCGTTGAAAAGGGTATGGGGGCGCCCGGGGAGCTGTTTTTT. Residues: CSVEKGMGAPGELFF.

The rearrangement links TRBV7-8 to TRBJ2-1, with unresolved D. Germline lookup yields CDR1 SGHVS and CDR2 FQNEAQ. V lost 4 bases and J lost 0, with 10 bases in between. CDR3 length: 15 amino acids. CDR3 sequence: CASSSFFSSYNEQFF. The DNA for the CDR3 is TGTGCCAGCAGCTCGTTCTTCAGCTCCTACAATGAGCAGTTCTTC.

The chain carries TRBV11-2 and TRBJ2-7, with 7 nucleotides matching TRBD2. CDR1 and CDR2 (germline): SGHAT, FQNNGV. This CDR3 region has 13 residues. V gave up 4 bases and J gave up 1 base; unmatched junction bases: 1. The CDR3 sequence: CASSWGGSYEQYF. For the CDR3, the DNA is TGTGCCAGCAGCTGGGGGGGATCCTACGAGCAGTACTTC.

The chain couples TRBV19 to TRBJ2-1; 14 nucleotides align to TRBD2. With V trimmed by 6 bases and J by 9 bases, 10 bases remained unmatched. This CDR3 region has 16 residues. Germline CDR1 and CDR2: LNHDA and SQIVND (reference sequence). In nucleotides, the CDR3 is TGTGCCAGTAGGGCCGGGACTAGCGGGAGCTTGGTTGAGCAGTTCTTC. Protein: CASRAGTSGSLVEQFF.

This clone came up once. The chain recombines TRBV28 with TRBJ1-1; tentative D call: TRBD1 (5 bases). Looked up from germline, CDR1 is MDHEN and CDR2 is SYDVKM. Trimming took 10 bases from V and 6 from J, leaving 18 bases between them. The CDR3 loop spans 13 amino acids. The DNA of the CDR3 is TGTGCCATCGCAGTGACTCGGGGGGCTGAAGCTTTCTTT. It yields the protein CAIAVTRGAEAFF. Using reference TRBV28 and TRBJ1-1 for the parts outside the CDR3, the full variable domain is DVKVTQSSRYLVKRTGEKVFLECVQDMDHENMFWYRQDPGLGLRLIYFSYDVKMKEKGDIPEGYSVSREKKERFSLILESASTNQTSMYLCAIAVTRGAEAFFGQGTRLTVV.

The CDR3 coding sequence is TGTGCCAGCAGTCGAGAACTCGTTGTGACCGGGGAGCTGTTTTTT. Encoded protein: CASSRELVVTGELFF. The V and J genes are TRBV27 and TRBJ2-2; D remains unclear. Germline assignment: CDR1 MNHEY and CDR2 SMNVEV (reference sequence). V dropped 5 bases and J dropped 5 bases, with 15 bases sitting between them. The CDR3 is 15 amino acids.

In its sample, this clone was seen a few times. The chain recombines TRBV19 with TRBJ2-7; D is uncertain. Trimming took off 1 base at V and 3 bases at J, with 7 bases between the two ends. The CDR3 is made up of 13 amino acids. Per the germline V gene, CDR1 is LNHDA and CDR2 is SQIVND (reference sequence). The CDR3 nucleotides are TGTGCCAGTAGTATAGTTCCGAGCTACGAGCAGTACTTC. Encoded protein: CASSIVPSYEQYF.

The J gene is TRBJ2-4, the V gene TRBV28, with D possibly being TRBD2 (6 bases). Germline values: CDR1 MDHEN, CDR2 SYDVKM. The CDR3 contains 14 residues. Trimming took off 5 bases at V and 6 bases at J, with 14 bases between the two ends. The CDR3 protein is CASSPRLEGNIQYF. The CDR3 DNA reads TGTGCCAGCAGTCCGCGACTAGAGGGAAACATTCAGTACTTC.

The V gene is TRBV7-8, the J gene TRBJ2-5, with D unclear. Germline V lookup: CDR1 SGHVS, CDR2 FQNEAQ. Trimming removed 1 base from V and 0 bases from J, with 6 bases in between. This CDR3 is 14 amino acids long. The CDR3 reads CASSLELHQETQYF. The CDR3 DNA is TGTGCCAGCAGCTTAGAACTACACCAAGAGACCCAGTACTTC. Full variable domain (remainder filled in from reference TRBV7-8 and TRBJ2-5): GAGVSQSPRYKVAKRGQDVALRCDPISGHVSLFWYQQALGQGPEFLTYFQNEAQLDKSGLPSDRFFAERPEGSVSTLKIQRTQQEDSAVYLCASSLELHQETQYFGPGTRLLVL.

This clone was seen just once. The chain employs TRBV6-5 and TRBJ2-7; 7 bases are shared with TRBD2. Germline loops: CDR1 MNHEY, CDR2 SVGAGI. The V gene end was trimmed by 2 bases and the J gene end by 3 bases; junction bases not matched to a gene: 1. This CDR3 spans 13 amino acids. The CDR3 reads CASSYREGYEQYF. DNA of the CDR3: TGTGCCAGCAGTTACAGGGAGGGCTACGAGCAGTACTTC.

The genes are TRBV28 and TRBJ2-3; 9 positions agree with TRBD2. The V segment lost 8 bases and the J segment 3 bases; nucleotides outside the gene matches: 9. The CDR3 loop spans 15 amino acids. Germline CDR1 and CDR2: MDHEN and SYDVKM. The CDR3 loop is CASGDSGRLTDTQYF. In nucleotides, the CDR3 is TGTGCCAGCGGGGATAGCGGGAGACTGACAGATACGCAGTATTTT.

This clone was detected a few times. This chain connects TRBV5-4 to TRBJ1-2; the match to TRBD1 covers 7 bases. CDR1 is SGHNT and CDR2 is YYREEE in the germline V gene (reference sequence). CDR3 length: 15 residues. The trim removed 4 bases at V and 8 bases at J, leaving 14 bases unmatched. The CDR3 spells CASSRLRDRAWGYTF. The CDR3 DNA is TGTGCCAGCAGCCGCCTCAGAGACAGGGCTTGGGGCTACACCTTC.

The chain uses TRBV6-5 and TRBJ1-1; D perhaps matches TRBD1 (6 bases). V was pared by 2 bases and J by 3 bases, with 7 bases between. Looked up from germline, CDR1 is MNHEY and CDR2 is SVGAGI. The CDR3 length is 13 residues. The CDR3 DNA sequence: TGTGCCAGCAGTTACCCAGGGGACACTGAAGCTTTCTTT. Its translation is CASSYPGDTEAFF.

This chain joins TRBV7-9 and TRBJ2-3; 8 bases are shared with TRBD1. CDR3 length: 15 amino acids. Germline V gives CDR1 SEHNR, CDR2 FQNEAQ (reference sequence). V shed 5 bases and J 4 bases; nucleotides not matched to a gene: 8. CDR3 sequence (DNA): TGTGCCAGCAGCCCGCGGGACAGGTTGGCAGATACGCAGTATTTT. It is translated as CASSPRDRLADTQYF.

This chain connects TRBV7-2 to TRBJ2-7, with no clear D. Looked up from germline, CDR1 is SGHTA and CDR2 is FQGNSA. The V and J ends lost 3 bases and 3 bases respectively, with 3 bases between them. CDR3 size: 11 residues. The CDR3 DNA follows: TGTGCCAGCAGCTTCCACTACGAGCAGTACTTC. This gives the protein CASSFHYEQYF.

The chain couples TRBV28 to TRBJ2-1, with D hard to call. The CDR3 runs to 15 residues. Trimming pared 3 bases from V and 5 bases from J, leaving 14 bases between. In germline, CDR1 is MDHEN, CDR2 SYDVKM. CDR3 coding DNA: TGTGCCAGCAGTTTTCTTAGTTTAGCCCACAATGAGCAGTTCTTC. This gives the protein CASSFLSLAHNEQFF.

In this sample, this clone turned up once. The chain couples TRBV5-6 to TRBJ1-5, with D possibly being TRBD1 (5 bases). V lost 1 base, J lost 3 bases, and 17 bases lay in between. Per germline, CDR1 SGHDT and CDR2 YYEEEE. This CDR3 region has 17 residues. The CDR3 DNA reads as TGTGCCAGCAGCTTGTTGGGGCGTGCCGGTAACAATCAGCCCCAGCATTTT. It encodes CASSLLGRAGNNQPQHF.